The rows below give T cell receptor beta chains drawn from one sample of a study of radiation and T cells in renal cell carcinoma. The data were produced by immunoSEQ multiplex PCR, yet TCRdb's version contains in-frame clones alone and is incomplete. The sample lists approximately 120,000 clones; roughly 80% were seen once. Specimen: blood, collected from a patient whose treatment included radiotherapy and nephrectomy. All receptors derive from a woman aged 60 to 75 with renal cell carcinoma. The CDR3 runs from the conserved cysteine through the conserved F or W. D genes are given only for firm matches. Expanded clones are given a class, and other clones once, few, many or no size at all.

CASSLQGDGNQPQHF,TGCGCCAGCAGCTTACAGGGAGACGGCAATCAGCCCCAGCATTTT,-,TRBV5-1,TRBJ1-5,-
CASSQVPGSNPDTEAFF,TGCGCCAGCAGCCAAGTACCGGGGAGTAACCCGGACACTGAAGCTTTCTTT,-,TRBV4-1,TRBJ1-1,-
CASSLQGQPGYTF,TGTGCCAGCAGCTTGCAGGGACAACCTGGCTACACCTTC,-,TRBV5-4,TRBJ1-2,-
CASSSPVGDADTEAFF,TGTGCCAGCAGCTCACCTGTAGGGGATGCGGACACTGAAGCTTTCTTT,-,TRBV7-9,TRBJ1-1,-
CASSAGQVPGEKLFF,TGTGCCAGCAGCGCGGGACAGGTGCCGGGTGAAAAACTGTTTTTT,TRBD1,TRBV7-9,TRBJ1-4,-
CASSLDPTKLGYTF,TGTGCCAGTAGTCTAGACCCCACGAAGCTAGGCTACACCTTC,-,TRBV19,TRBJ1-2,-
CATEDGSYGYTF,TGTGCCACCGAGGACGGGAGCTATGGCTACACCTTC,-,TRBV10-3,TRBJ1-2,-
CASSMAQGQSPLHF,TGTGCCAGTAGTATGGCGCAGGGTCAATCACCCCTCCACTTT,-,TRBV19,TRBJ1-6,few
CASSPARDSTDTQYF,TGTGCCAGCAGTCCGGCTAGGGACAGCACAGATACGCAGTATTTT,-,TRBV27,TRBJ2-3,-
CAISESGGTRGSGNTIYF,TGTGCCATCAGTGAGTCCGGGGGGACTCGAGGCTCTGGAAACACCATATATTTT,-,TRBV10-3,TRBJ1-3,once
CASSSGVNTEAFF,TGTGCCAGCAGTTCAGGGGTGAACACTGAAGCTTTCTTT,-,TRBV27,TRBJ1-1,many
CAIRTGRTPSNQPQHF,TGTGCCATCAGGACCGGGAGGACACCGAGCAATCAGCCCCAGCATTTT,-,TRBV10-3,TRBJ1-5,-
CASSERQNPNYGYTF,TGTGCCAGCAGTGAGAGACAGAACCCTAACTATGGCTACACCTTC,-,TRBV6-1,TRBJ1-2,-
CASSLNVGNTEAFF,TGTGCCAGCAGCTTAAATGTGGGGAACACTGAAGCTTTCTTT,-,TRBV7-3,TRBJ1-1,-
CASSAGLGLEQYF,TGTGCCAGCAGTGCGGGACTTGGCCTCGAGCAGTACTTC,-,TRBV27,TRBJ2-7,-
CSVVGGLRSTDTQYF,TGCAGCGTTGTAGGCGGACTCCGAAGCACAGATACGCAGTATTTT,-,TRBV29-1,TRBJ2-3,-
CASSLVSPIGETQYF,TGCGCCAGCAGCTTGGTTTCTCCGATCGGAGAGACCCAGTACTTC,-,TRBV5-1,TRBJ2-5,-
CASSQSGVNNEQFF,TGTGCCAGCAGCCAGAGCGGGGTCAACAATGAGCAGTTCTTC,TRBD2,TRBV11-2,TRBJ2-1,-
CSVEGGVDSNYGYTF,TGCAGCGTTGAGGGTGGAGTGGATTCTAACTATGGCTACACCTTC,-,TRBV29-1,TRBJ1-2,few
CASSYTGREKLFF,TGTGCCAGCAGTTATACAGGGCGCGAAAAACTGTTTTTT,-,TRBV6-5,TRBJ1-4,-
CASSSTVNNQPQHF,TGTGCCAGCAGCTCGACTGTAAACAATCAGCCCCAGCATTTT,-,TRBV7-9,TRBJ1-5,few
CASSVAPDRGAEAFF,TGTGCCAGCAGCGTAGCCCCCGACAGGGGGGCTGAAGCTTTCTTT,TRBD1,TRBV9,TRBJ1-1,-
CASSQGILSSYEQYF,TGCGCCAGCAGCCAAGGTATACTGAGCTCCTACGAGCAGTACTTC,-,TRBV4-1,TRBJ2-7,-
CASSSRAFTDTQYF,TGCGCCAGCAGCTCCAGGGCTTTCACAGATACGCAGTATTTT,-,TRBV10-1,TRBJ2-3,-
CASGLGAAGGPQETQYF,TGTGCTAGTGGTTTGGGGGCCGCGGGAGGTCCCCAAGAGACCCAGTACTTC,TRBD2,TRBV12-5,TRBJ2-5,-
CASRSTGEGTEAFF,TGTGCCAGCAGGTCTACGGGGGAAGGGACTGAAGCTTTCTTT,-,TRBV7-9,TRBJ1-1,-
CASSPWETHEQYF,TGTGCCAGCAGCCCCTGGGAGACTCACGAGCAGTACTTC,-,TRBV27,TRBJ2-7,-
CASSSDRNTEAFF,TGTGCCAGCAGTTCGGACAGAAACACTGAAGCTTTCTTT,-,TRBV28,TRBJ1-1,-
CASSVGSGDNEQFF,TGTGCCAGCAGCGTAGGTAGCGGAGACAATGAGCAGTTCTTC,-,TRBV9,TRBJ2-1,-
CASSYGPQVSYGYTF,TGTGCCAGCAGTTACGGGCCACAAGTCTCCTATGGCTACACCTTC,-,TRBV6-5,TRBJ1-2,-